Following are 17 T cell receptor beta chains from one sample sequenced in a study of response to subunit inactivated influenza vaccine. MiXCR, applied by TCRdb to the RT-PCR reads, yields one record per CDR3 protein. The profile shows over 750,000 distinct CDR3 sequences, 21% of them singletons. Source: PBMCs from blood, taken approximately 5 days after vaccination. The receptor set was obtained from a man aged 50 to 59 who received an inactivated influenza vaccine.

The V gene is TRBV27, the J gene TRBJ2-1; D perhaps matches TRBD1 (5 bases). This CDR3 comprises 14 residues. Germline V gene data show CDR1 as MNHEY and CDR2 as SMNVEV (reference sequence). Trimming took off 4 bases at V and 6 bases at J, with 13 bases between the two ends. This CDR3 reads CASSSWGRGNEQFF. The CDR3, as DNA: TGTGCCAGCAGTTCCTGGGGAAGGGGCAATGAGCAGTTCTTC.

A few counts support this clonotype. The chain combines TRBV4-3 with TRBJ2-1; weak D call: TRBD1 (6 bases). CDR1 is LGHNA and CDR2 is YSLEER in the germline V gene. Trimming left V 1 base short and J 2 bases short, with 18 bases between. The CDR3 is 18 amino acids. The CDR3 coding sequence is TGCGCCAGCAGCCAAGCAAGGTCCAGGGGTGGAACCTACAATGAGCAGTTCTTC. This translates into CASSQARSRGGTYNEQFF.

This clonotype was observed a few times. The V gene is TRBV12-3 or TRBV12-4, the J gene TRBJ2-2; possibly TRBD2 for D (6 bases). The CDR3 contains 16 residues. V lost 3 bases to trimming and J lost 6 bases, with 17 bases between them. The CDR3 loop reads CASSFGDSKVSGELFF. Written as DNA, the CDR3 is TGTGCCAGCAGTTTTGGGGACTCTAAAGTCTCCGGGGAGCTGTTTTTT.

This clonotype was counted a single time. The chain employs TRBV5-1 and TRBJ2-7, with a tentative D call TRBD1 (6 bases). The CDR3 extends over 13 amino acids. V gave up 7 bases and J gave up 0 bases, with 11 bases separating them. From germline, CDR1 is SGHRS and CDR2 YFSETQ. Here the CDR3 DNA reads TGCGCCAGCCAGGGGCAATTCTCCTACGAGCAGTACTTC. It translates to CASQGQFSYEQYF.

The chain has TRBV18 and TRBJ1-2; maybe TRBD1 (5 bases). The CDR3 is 14 amino acids. V lost 3 bases and J lost 8, with 16 bases in between. Germline V gene lookup returns CDR1 KGHSH and CDR2 LQKENI. In nucleotides, the CDR3 is TGTGCCAGCTCACCCCTGCGGGGGTTAGAGGGCTACACCTTC. Translated, it gives CASSPLRGLEGYTF.

The gene calls are TRBV3-1 and TRBJ2-3; D ambiguous. Germline CDR1 LGHDT, CDR2 YNNKEL (reference sequence). The CDR3 is made up of 15 amino acids. The V end was cut by 0 bases, the J end by 4 bases, with 11 bases between. The CDR3, as DNA: TGTGCCAGCAGCCAAGATCACCAGAAATCAGATACGCAGTATTTT. It translates to CASSQDHQKSDTQYF.

The chain joins TRBV6-5 to TRBJ1-1, with D perhaps matching TRBD1 (5 bases). The CDR3 is 14 amino acids. Germline CDR1 reads MNHEY; CDR2 reads SVGAGI. The V gene lost 2 bases and the J gene lost 1 base, with 8 bases spanning the gap. DNA for the CDR3: TGTGCCAGCAGTTACGACAGCAGGAACACTGAAGCTTTCTTT. Translated: CASSYDSRNTEAFF.

This clonotype was counted many times. V usage is TRBV6-5 and J usage is TRBJ2-4, with 12 nucleotides matching TRBD2. V lost 2 bases, J lost 1 base, and 9 bases stayed unmatched. The germline CDR1 and CDR2 sequences are MNHEY and SVGAGI. The CDR3 spans 19 residues. The CDR3 reads CASSYTLAGGTGAKNIQYF. CDR3 sequence (DNA): TGTGCCAGCAGTTACACTCTAGCGGGGGGGACAGGTGCCAAAAACATTCAGTACTTC.

This clonotype was found a few times. This chain joins TRBV5-1 and TRBJ2-2; maybe TRBD1 (6 bases). The CDR3 is 16 residues long. Germline CDR1 and CDR2: SGHRS and YFSETQ. V shed 4 bases and J shed 0 bases, with 13 bases lying between them. The CDR3 coding sequence is TGCGCCAGCAGCCTCTCCGGGACAACGAACACCGGGGAGCTGTTTTTT. Protein sequence: CASSLSGTTNTGELFF.

This clonotype was counted ten times or more. The V call is TRBV12-3 or TRBV12-4, the J call TRBJ2-1; 8 nucleotides align to TRBD2. The CDR3 has 14 amino acids. V was pared by 7 bases and J by 3 bases, with 5 bases of the junction left unmatched. The CDR3 region is CASNPTSVYNEQFF. CDR3 sequence (DNA): TGTGCCAGCAACCCGACTAGCGTCTACAATGAGCAGTTCTTC.

This clonotype was found a few times. The chain links TRBV7-2 to TRBJ2-3; D may be TRBD2 (6 bases). The CDR3 extends over 17 amino acids. V lost 5 bases, J lost 3 bases, and 21 bases lay in between. Per the germline V gene, CDR1 is SGHTA and CDR2 is FQGNSA. CDR3 sequence reads: CASSLTYAAGTTDTQYF. In nucleotides, the CDR3 is TGTGCCAGCAGCCTAACTTATGCGGCGGGGACTACAGATACGCAGTATTTT.

The chain combines TRBV12-3 or TRBV12-4 with TRBJ2-4, with 15 bases matching TRBD2. The CDR3 contains 14 residues. Unmatched junction bases numbered 7, after V lost 4 bases and J lost 15 bases. Here the CDR3 reads CASSSGTSGGRMYF. CDR3 in DNA: TGTGCCAGCAGTTCGGGGACTAGCGGGGGGCGGATGTACTTC.

The CDR3 reads CASSFRVSYEQYF. CDR3 sequence (DNA): TGTGCCAGCAGTTTTAGGGTTTCCTACGAGCAGTACTTC. The genes are TRBV12-3 or TRBV12-4 and TRBJ2-7; D is unclear. The CDR3 extends over 13 amino acids. Trimming pared 3 bases from V and 1 base from J, leaving 7 bases between.

The J gene is TRBJ2-5, the V gene TRBV4-2, with TRBD2 identical over 15 bases. Germline V gives CDR1 LGHNA, CDR2 YNFKEQ. CDR3 length: 20 residues. J lost 5 bases, V lost 2 bases, and 15 bases had no gene match. CDR3 region: CASSQRAGLAGGQWEETQYF. The DNA of the CDR3 is TGTGCCAGCAGCCAAAGAGCCGGACTAGCGGGGGGGCAATGGGAGGAGACCCAGTACTTC.

At least ten counts were recorded for this clonotype. The chain uses TRBV12-3 or TRBV12-4 and TRBJ2-5; 7 bases are shared with TRBD2. J was trimmed by 2 bases and V by 3 bases; bases with no gene match: 6. CDR3 length equals 15 residues. The CDR3 spells CASSFWLAEQETQYF. As DNA, the CDR3 is TGTGCCAGCAGTTTTTGGCTAGCGGAACAAGAGACCCAGTACTTC.

The chain uses TRBV4-3 and TRBJ1-3; D remains unclear. V was clipped by 0 bases and J by 4 bases, with 7 bases between them. Germline-derived CDR1 and CDR2 are LGHNA and YSLEER. The CDR3 contains 14 residues. In DNA, the CDR3 is TGCGCCAGCAGCCAAGAAAGAGGAGGAAACACCATATATTTT. It is translated as CASSQERGGNTIYF.

The gene calls are TRBV30 and TRBJ2-5; no clear D. This CDR3 spans 14 amino acids. V lost 6 bases, J lost 1 base, and 15 bases lay in between. CDR1 is GTSNPN and CDR2 is SVGIG in the germline V gene (reference sequence). The CDR3 loop reads CACREQGLQETQYF. The CDR3 nucleotides are TGTGCCTGTCGAGAACAAGGCCTCCAAGAGACCCAGTACTTC.